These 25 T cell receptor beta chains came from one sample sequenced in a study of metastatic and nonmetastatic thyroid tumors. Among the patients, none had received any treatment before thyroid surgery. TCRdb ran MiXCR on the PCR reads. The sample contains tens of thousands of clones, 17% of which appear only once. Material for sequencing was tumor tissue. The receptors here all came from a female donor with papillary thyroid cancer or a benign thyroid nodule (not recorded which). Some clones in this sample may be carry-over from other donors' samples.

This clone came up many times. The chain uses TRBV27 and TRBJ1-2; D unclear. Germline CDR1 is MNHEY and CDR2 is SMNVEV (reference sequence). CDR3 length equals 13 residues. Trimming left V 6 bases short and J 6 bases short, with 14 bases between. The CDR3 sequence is CASRFPDGDGYTF. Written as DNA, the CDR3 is TGTGCCAGCAGATTCCCGGATGGTGATGGCTACACCTTC.

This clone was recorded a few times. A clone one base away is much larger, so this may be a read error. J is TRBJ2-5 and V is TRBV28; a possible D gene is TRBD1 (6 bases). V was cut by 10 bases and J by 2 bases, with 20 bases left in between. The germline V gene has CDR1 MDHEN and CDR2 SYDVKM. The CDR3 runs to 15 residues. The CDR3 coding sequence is TGTGCCACCCTGGGGGTCCATACAGGGCAAGAGACCCAGTACTTC. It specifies CATLGVHTGQETQYF.

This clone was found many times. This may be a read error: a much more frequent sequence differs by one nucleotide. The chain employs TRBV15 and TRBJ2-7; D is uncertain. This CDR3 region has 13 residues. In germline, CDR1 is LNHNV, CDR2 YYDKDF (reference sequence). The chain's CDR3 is CAASRVADGEQYF. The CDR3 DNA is TGTGCCGCCAGCAGAGTTGCGGACGGCGAGCAGTACTTC.

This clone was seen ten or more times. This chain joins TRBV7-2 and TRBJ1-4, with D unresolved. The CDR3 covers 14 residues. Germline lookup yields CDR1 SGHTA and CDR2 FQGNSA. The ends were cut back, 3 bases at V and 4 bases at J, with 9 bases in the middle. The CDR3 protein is CASSFGVYNEKLFF. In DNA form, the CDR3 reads TGTGCCAGCAGCTTTGGGGTTTATAATGAAAAACTGTTTTTT.

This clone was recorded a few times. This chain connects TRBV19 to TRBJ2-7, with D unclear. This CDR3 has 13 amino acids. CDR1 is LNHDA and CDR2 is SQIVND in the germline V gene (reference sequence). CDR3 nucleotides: TGTTTCAGTAGTACCCGAGCTGGGGACGAGCAGTACTTC. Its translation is CFSSTRAGDEQYF.

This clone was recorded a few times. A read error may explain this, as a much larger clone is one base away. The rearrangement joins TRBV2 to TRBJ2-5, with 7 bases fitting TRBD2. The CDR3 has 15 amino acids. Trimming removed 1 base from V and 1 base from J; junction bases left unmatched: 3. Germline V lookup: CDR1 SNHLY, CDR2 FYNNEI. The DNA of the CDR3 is TGTGCCAGCAGTGAAGACGGGAGGTCCCAAGAGACCCAGTACTTC. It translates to CASSEDGRSQETQYF. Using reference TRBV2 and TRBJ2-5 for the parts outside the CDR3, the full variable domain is EPEVTQTPSHQVTQMGQEVILRCVPISNHLYFYWYRQILGQKVEFLVSFYNNEISEKSEIFDDQFSVERPDGSNFTLKIRSTKLEDSAMYFCASSEDGRSQETQYFGPGTRLLVL.

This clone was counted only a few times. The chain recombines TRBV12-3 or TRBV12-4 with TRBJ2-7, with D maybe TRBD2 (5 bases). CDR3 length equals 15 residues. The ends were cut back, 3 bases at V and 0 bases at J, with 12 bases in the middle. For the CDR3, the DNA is TGTGCCAGCAGTTTCGGACTCTCGAGCTCCTACGAGCAGTACTTC. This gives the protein CASSFGLSSSYEQYF.

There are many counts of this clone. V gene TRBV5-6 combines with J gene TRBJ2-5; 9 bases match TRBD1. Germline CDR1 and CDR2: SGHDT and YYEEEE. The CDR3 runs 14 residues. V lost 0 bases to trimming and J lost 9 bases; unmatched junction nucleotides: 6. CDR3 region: CASSLGDRAGAQYF. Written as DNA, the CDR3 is TGTGCCAGCAGCTTGGGGGACAGGGCCGGGGCCCAGTACTTC.

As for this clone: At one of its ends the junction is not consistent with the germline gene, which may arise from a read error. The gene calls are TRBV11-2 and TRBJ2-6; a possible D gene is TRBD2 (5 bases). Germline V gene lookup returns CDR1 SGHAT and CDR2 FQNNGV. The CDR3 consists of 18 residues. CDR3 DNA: TGTGCCATCAGCTTAGTTGCGGGTCCCCTTTCCGGGGCCAACGTCCTGACTTTC. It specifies CAISLVAGPLSGANVLTF. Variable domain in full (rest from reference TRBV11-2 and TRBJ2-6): EAGVAQSPRYKIIEKRQSVAFWCNPISGHATLYWYQQILGQGPKLLIQFQNNGVVDDSQLPKDRFSAERLKGVDSTLKIQPAKLEDSAVYLCAISLVAGPLSGANVLTFGAGSRLTVL.

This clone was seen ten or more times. The CDR3 DNA reads TGTGCCAGCAGCTTAGCTGGAGATGGAGTCTACGAGCAGTACTTC. As protein: CASSLAGDGVYEQYF. The chain uses TRBV7-2 and TRBJ2-7, with unresolved D. The CDR3 has 15 residues. V was shortened by 0 bases and J by 3 bases, with 12 bases between the two germline ends. CDR1 and CDR2 (germline): SGHTA, FQGNSA. The full variable domain, its missing parts supplied by reference TRBV7-2 and TRBJ2-7, is GAGVSQSPSNKVTEKGKDVELRCDPISGHTALYWYRQSLGQGLEFLIYFQGNSAPDKSGLPSDRFSAERTGGSVSTLTIQRTQQEDSAVYLCASSLAGDGVYEQYFGPGTRLTVT.

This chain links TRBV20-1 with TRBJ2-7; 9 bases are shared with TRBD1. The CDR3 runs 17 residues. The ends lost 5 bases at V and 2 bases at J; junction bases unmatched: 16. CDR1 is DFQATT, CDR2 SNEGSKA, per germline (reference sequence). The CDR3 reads CSAQLEGQGITTYEQYF. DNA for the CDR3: TGCAGTGCTCAGTTGGAAGGACAGGGGATCACTACCTACGAGCAGTACTTC.

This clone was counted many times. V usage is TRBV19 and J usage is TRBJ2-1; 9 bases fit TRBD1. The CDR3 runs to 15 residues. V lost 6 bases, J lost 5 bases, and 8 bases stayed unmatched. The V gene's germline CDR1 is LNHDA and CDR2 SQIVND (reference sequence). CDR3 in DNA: TGTGCCAGTAGAAGCCCGAGACAGGGGGACAATGAGCAGTTCTTC. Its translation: CASRSPRQGDNEQFF.

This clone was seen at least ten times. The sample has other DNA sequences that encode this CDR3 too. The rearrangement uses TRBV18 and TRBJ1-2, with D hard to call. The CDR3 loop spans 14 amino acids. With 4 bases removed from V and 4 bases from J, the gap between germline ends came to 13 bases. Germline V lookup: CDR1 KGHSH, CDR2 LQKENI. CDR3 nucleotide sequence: TGTGCCAGCTCACTCGACCAAAGGAGCTATGGCTACACCTTC. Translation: CASSLDQRSYGYTF.

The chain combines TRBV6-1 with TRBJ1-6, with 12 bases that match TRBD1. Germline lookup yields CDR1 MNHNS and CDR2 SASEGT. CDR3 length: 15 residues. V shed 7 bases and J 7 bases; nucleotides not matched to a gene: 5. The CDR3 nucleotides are TGTGCCAGCACCCGGGACAGGGGGCGGAATTCACCCCTCCACTTT. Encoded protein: CASTRDRGRNSPLHF.

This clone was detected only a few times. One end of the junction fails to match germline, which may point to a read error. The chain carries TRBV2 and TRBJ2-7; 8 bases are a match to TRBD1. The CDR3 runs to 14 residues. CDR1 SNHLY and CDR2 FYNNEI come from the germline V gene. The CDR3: CAISLNRGVDEQYF. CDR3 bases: TGTGCCATCAGTTTGAACAGGGGGGTAGACGAGCAGTACTTC. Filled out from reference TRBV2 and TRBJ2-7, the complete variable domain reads EPEVTQTPSHQVTQMGQEVILRCVPISNHLYFYWYRQILGQKVEFLVSFYNNEISEKSEIFDDQFSVERPDGSNFTLKIRSTKLEDSAMYFCAISLNRGVDEQYFGPGTRLTVT.

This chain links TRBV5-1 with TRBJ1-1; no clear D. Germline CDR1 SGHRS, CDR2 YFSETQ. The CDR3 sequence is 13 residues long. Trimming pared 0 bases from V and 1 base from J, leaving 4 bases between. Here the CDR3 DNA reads TGCGCCAGCAGCTTGGAAGGGAACACTGAAGCTTTCTTT. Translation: CASSLEGNTEAFF.

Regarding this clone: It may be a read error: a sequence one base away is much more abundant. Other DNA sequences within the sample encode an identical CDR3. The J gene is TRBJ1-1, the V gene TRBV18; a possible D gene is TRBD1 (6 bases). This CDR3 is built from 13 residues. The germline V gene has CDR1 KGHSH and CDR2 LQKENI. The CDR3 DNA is TGCGCCACCTCGACAGGTTCGAACACTGAAGCTTTCTTT. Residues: CATSTGSNTEAFF.

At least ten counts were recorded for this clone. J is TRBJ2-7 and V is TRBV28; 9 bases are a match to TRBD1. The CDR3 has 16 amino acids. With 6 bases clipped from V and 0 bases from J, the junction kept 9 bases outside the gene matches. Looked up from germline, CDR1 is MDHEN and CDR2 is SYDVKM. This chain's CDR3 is CASSSTGGTDSYEQYF. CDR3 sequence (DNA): TGTGCCAGCAGCAGTACAGGGGGCACTGACTCCTACGAGCAGTACTTC.

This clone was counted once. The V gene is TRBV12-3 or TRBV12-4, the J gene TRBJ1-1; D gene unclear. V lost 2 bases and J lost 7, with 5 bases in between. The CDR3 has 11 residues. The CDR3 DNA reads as TGTGCCAGCAGTTTATGGGATGAAGCTTTCTTT. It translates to CASSLWDEAFF.

This CDR3 reads CASSLAGTGQPQHF. The CDR3 region has the DNA TGTGCCAGCAGCTTAGCGGGGACAGGACAGCCCCAGCATTTT. The chain carries TRBV7-8 and TRBJ1-5; 8 bases match TRBD1. The ends lost 0 bases at V and 7 bases at J; junction bases unmatched: 2. CDR3 size: 14 residues. CDR1 SGHVS and CDR2 FQNEAQ come from the germline V gene.

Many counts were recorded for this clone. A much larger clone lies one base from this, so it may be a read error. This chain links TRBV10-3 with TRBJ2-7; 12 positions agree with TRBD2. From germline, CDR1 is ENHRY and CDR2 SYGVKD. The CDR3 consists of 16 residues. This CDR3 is CTISEARLAGVYEQYF. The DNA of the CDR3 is TGTACCATCAGTGAGGCGAGACTAGCGGGAGTCTACGAGCAGTACTTC.

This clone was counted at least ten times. The CDR3 bases are TGCAGTGTTAGGGTCCGGGGGAGGGCCACAGATACGCAGTATTTT. Its translation is CSVRVRGRATDTQYF. The chain is built from TRBV20-1 and TRBJ2-3, with TRBD2 identical over 7 bases. Per germline, CDR1 DFQATT and CDR2 SNEGSKA (reference sequence). V shed 7 bases and J 2 bases; nucleotides not matched to a gene: 12. The CDR3 contains 15 residues.

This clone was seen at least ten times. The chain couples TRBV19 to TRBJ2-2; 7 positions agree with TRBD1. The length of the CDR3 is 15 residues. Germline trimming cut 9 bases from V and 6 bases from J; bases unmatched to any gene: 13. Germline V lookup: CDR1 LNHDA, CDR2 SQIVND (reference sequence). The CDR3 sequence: CASNVAQGSAGELFF. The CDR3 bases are TGTGCCAGCAACGTCGCACAGGGGTCGGCCGGGGAGCTGTTTTTT. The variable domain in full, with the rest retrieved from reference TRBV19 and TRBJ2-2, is DGGITQSPKYLFRKEGQNVTLSCEQNLNHDAMYWYRQDPGQGLRLIYYSQIVNDFQKGDIAEGYSVSREKKESFPLTVTSAQKNPTAFYLCASNVAQGSAGELFFGEGSRLTVL.

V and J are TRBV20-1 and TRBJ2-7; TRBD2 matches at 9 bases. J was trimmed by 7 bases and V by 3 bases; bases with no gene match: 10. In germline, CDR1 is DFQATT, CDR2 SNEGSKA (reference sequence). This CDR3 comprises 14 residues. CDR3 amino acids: CSASGGRAFREQYF. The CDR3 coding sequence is TGCAGTGCTAGTGGCGGGAGGGCCTTTCGTGAGCAGTACTTC.

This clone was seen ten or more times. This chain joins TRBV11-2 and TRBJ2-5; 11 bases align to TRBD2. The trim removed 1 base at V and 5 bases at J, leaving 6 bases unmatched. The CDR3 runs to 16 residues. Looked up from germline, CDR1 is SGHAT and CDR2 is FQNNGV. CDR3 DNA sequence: TGTGCCAGCAGCTTAGCTCTACTAGCGGGAGAGGAGACCCAGTACTTC. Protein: CASSLALLAGEETQYF.